Presented here are 32 T cell receptor beta chains from one specimen sequenced in a study of T cell changes during pregnancy in multiple sclerosis. This table comes from immunoSEQ multiplex PCR, and its TCRdb copy is limited to in-frame clones, with some not included. In the table there are around 97,000 clones, less than 95% of which are singletons. Sequenced material: peripheral blood, taken in the second trimester of pregnancy. All receptors derive from a female donor in good health, enrolled as a control in a pregnancy study.

This chain connects TRBV9 to TRBJ1-5, with 7 positions matching TRBD1. The V segment lost 1 base and the J segment 1 base; nucleotides outside the gene matches: 8. In germline, CDR1 is SGDLS, CDR2 YYNGEE. This CDR3 is 17 amino acids long. For the CDR3, the DNA is TGTGCCAGCAGCGTAACAGGGGCCTCTTGGAGCAATCAGCCCCAGCATTTT. This encodes CASSVTGASWSNQPQHF.

This rearrangement joins TRBV2 to TRBJ1-1, with D maybe TRBD1 (6 bases). CDR1 is SNHLY, CDR2 FYNNEI, per germline. The CDR3 is made up of 13 amino acids. Trimming removed 3 bases at V and 8 bases at J, with 13 bases between. The CDR3 nucleotides read TGTGCCAGCAGTGATGGGGGGGCGCGGGAAGCTTTCTTT. This encodes CASSDGGAREAFF.

The genes are TRBV19 and TRBJ2-3; D perhaps matches TRBD2 (5 bases). Trimming cost V 2 bases and J 1 base, with 10 bases left between them. The CDR3 runs to 15 residues. Germline lookup yields CDR1 LNHDA and CDR2 SQIVND (reference sequence). The CDR3: CASSIRAVRTDTQYF. In DNA, the CDR3 is TGTGCCAGTAGTATAAGAGCGGTTCGCACAGATACGCAGTATTTT.

The chain combines TRBV28 with TRBJ1-2, with 8 bases aligning to TRBD1. The CDR3 contains 18 residues. J lost 2 bases, V lost 5 bases, and 16 bases had no gene match. Germline CDR1 reads MDHEN; CDR2 reads SYDVKM. The CDR3 DNA is TGTGCCAGCAGTCAAACAGGGGGTTCGGCAGGCGAGAACTATGGCTACACCTTC. It encodes CASSQTGGSAGENYGYTF.

A note on this clone: Other DNA sequences in the sample encode the same CDR3. This rearrangement joins TRBV6-1 to TRBJ1-2, with D possibly matching TRBD1 (6 bases). V lost 3 bases, J lost 3 bases, and 8 bases lay in between. The CDR3 runs to 13 residues. CDR1 is MNHNS, CDR2 SASEGT, per germline. The CDR3 protein is CASSDQGYYGYTF. The CDR3 coding sequence is TGTGCCAGCAGTGACCAGGGGTACTATGGCTACACCTTC.

V and J are TRBV27 and TRBJ1-4; the match to TRBD1 covers 7 bases. V lost 3 bases and J lost 8; bases outside the gene matches: 12. Germline-derived CDR1 and CDR2 are MNHEY and SMNVEV (reference sequence). CDR3 length equals 16 residues. The CDR3 region is CASSFLDREGPEKLFF. CDR3 coding DNA: TGTGCCAGCAGTTTCCTTGACAGGGAAGGTCCAGAAAAACTGTTTTTT.

V is TRBV7-2 and J is TRBJ1-2; 8 bases are a match to TRBD1. The CDR3 totals 16 residues. Germline CDR1 and CDR2: SGHTA and FQGNSA. The J segment lost 8 bases and the V segment lost 4 bases, leaving 15 bases of the junction unmatched. The CDR3 DNA follows: TGTGCCAGCAGCTACTCAGGTGGCAGGGGGCTTCGCGGCTACACCTTC. This encodes CASSYSGGRGLRGYTF.

The chain combines TRBV7-2 with TRBJ1-5; TRBD1 matches 7 bases. This CDR3 has 16 amino acids. V lost 2 bases to trimming and J lost 4 bases; unmatched junction nucleotides: 8. Germline loops: CDR1 SGHTA, CDR2 FQGNSA. CDR3 DNA sequence: TGTGCCAGCAGCTTAAGTTGGGACAGAGAAAATCAGCCCCAGCATTTT. Its protein product is CASSLSWDRENQPQHF.

The chain employs TRBV6-5 and TRBJ1-2; D call uncertain. Trimming cost V 6 bases and J 7 bases, with 12 bases left between them. CDR1 and CDR2 from the germline V gene are MNHEY and SVGAGI. The CDR3 spans 12 residues. The CDR3 DNA follows: TGTGCCAGCAGCCGGCTCCGGGGTGGCTACACCTTC. This encodes CASSRLRGGYTF.

The chain couples TRBV27 to TRBJ2-1; 7 bases agree with TRBD1. V was clipped by 7 bases and J by 6 bases; unmatched bases: 3. Germline CDR1 MNHEY, CDR2 SMNVEV (reference sequence). This CDR3 contains 12 residues. This CDR3 reads CASTAGGNEQFF. The CDR3 DNA is TGTGCCAGCACAGCAGGGGGCAATGAGCAGTTCTTC.

J is TRBJ1-2 and V is TRBV29-1, with 10 bases fitting TRBD1. This CDR3 has 13 amino acids. Germline V lookup: CDR1 SQVTM, CDR2 ANQGSEA. The J segment lost 8 bases and the V segment lost 7 bases, leaving 10 bases of the junction unmatched. CDR3 loop: CSEKPTGGDGYTF. The CDR3 DNA sequence: TGCAGCGAAAAACCGACAGGGGGCGACGGCTACACCTTC.

The genes are TRBV7-8 and TRBJ2-2, with 15 bases lining up with TRBD2. The V gene's germline CDR1 is SGHVS and CDR2 FQNEAQ. This CDR3 contains 18 residues. The junction had 7 bases not matched to a gene; V was cut back by 4 bases and J by 4 bases. CDR3 amino acids: CASSYRTSGGASTGELFF. The DNA for the CDR3 is TGTGCCAGCAGCTATAGGACTAGCGGGGGGGCGAGCACCGGGGAGCTGTTTTTT.

This chain joins TRBV7-6 and TRBJ1-3; D perhaps matches TRBD1 (6 bases). CDR1 and CDR2 from the germline V gene are SGHVS and FNYEAQ. This CDR3 is 15 amino acids long. V was clipped by 5 bases and J by 6 bases, with 17 bases between them. CDR3 coding DNA: TGTGCCAGCAGCACCCTACAGGGCGCTTCAAACACCATATATTTT. Translating gives CASSTLQGASNTIYF.

The CDR3 here is CATSSGGTRETQYF. As DNA, the CDR3 is TGTGCCACCAGCTCAGGGGGGACAAGAGAGACCCAGTACTTC. This chain connects TRBV15 to TRBJ2-5; D possibly corresponds to TRBD1 (7 bases). The CDR3 loop spans 14 amino acids. The V and J ends lost 5 bases and 4 bases respectively, with 14 bases between them. Germline V lookup: CDR1 LNHNV, CDR2 YYDKDF (reference sequence).

This clone was picked up one time. This chain uses TRBV6-5 with TRBJ2-7; 8 positions agree with TRBD1. The V and J ends lost 7 bases and 6 bases, in that order; junction bases with no gene match: 11. This CDR3 contains 14 residues. Per the germline V gene, CDR1 is MNHEY and CDR2 is SVGAGI. In nucleotides, the CDR3 is TGTGCCAGCAACCCCCCCCAGGGGGCTGCCGAGCAGTACTTC. Translation: CASNPPQGAAEQYF.

The rearrangement links TRBV18 to TRBJ1-2; 7 nucleotides agree with TRBD1. CDR1 and CDR2 (germline): KGHSH, LQKENI. This CDR3 has 13 amino acids. Trimming at V came to 5 bases and at J to 8 bases, leaving 8 bases not matched to a gene. The CDR3 sequence is CASSFSGGEGYTF. CDR3 nucleotide sequence: TGTGCCAGCTCATTCTCAGGGGGAGAGGGCTACACCTTC. Drawing the rest from reference TRBV18 and TRBJ1-2, the complete variable domain is NAGVMQNPRHLVRRRGQEARLRCSPMKGHSHVYWYRQLPEEGLKFMVYLQKENIIDESGMPKERFSAEFPKEGPSILRIQQVVRGDSAAYFCASSFSGGEGYTFGSGTRLTVV.

The rearrangement links TRBV15 to TRBJ1-2, with D hard to call. Trimming pared 0 bases from V and 4 bases from J, leaving 12 bases between. The length of the CDR3 is 15 residues. Germline V gives CDR1 LNHNV, CDR2 YYDKDF (reference sequence). CDR3 loop: CATSRDRTASYGYTF. CDR3 bases: TGTGCCACCAGCAGAGATAGAACAGCCTCCTATGGCTACACCTTC.

The J gene is TRBJ2-3, the V gene TRBV19; D remains ambiguous. V was pared by 5 bases and J by 5 bases, with 11 bases between. Per the germline V gene, CDR1 is LNHDA and CDR2 is SQIVND (reference sequence). The CDR3 is 13 residues long. The CDR3 here is CASSSLVRDTQYF. CDR3 sequence (DNA): TGTGCCAGTAGTTCCCTCGTCCGAGATACGCAGTATTTT.

V gene TRBV10-3 combines with J gene TRBJ2-1, with 10 bases lining up with TRBD1. This CDR3 has 13 residues. The germline gives CDR1 ENHRY, CDR2 SYGVKD. J was trimmed by 8 bases and V by 10 bases; bases with no gene match: 8. The CDR3 DNA reads as TGTGCCACCTCCGGGACAGGGGATGATGAGCAGTTCTTC. This encodes CATSGTGDDEQFF.

The V gene is TRBV5-5, the J gene TRBJ2-7, with D possibly matching TRBD2 (5 bases). Germline V lookup: CDR1 SGHKS, CDR2 YYEKEE (reference sequence). Trimming cost V 5 bases and J 2 bases, with 17 bases left between them. This CDR3 spans 15 amino acids. The CDR3 coding sequence is TGTGCCAGCAGTTCTCCTGGATTCGGGGCCTACGAGCAGTACTTC. Protein sequence: CASSSPGFGAYEQYF. Using reference TRBV5-5 and TRBJ2-7 for the parts outside the CDR3, the full variable domain is DAGVTQSPTHLIKTRGQQVTLRCSPISGHKSVSWYQQVLGQGPQFIFQYYEKEERGRGNFPDRFSARQFPNYSSELNVNALLLGDSALYLCASSSPGFGAYEQYFGPGTRLTVT.

The rearrangement joins TRBV18 to TRBJ2-1; D is possibly TRBD1 (6 bases). The CDR3 is made up of 13 amino acids. The V gene's germline CDR1 is KGHSH and CDR2 LQKENI. V was trimmed by 2 bases and J by 7 bases, leaving 9 bases between them. CDR3 in DNA: TGTGCCAGCTCACCATCAGGACAGAATGAGCAGTTCTTC. It yields the protein CASSPSGQNEQFF.

V usage is TRBV11-2 and J usage is TRBJ1-1, with 7 bases aligning to TRBD1. V was clipped by 5 bases and J by 5 bases; unmatched bases: 11. CDR1 is SGHAT, CDR2 FQNNGV, per germline. This CDR3 contains 15 residues. For the CDR3, the DNA is TGTGCCAGCAGCCCTAGACAGGGACCGAATACTGAAGCTTTCTTT. Translating it yields CASSPRQGPNTEAFF.

The V gene is TRBV28, the J gene TRBJ1-4; unclear D gene. This CDR3 region has 15 residues. V was pared by 5 bases and J by 2 bases, with 12 bases between. The germline V gene has CDR1 MDHEN and CDR2 SYDVKM. The CDR3 nucleotides read TGTGCCAGCAGTGCAGGAGGGTCTACTAATGAAAAACTGTTTTTT. It encodes CASSAGGSTNEKLFF.

The V and J genes are TRBV6-6 and TRBJ2-7; D is possibly TRBD1 (6 bases). The CDR3 covers 14 residues. The germline V and J ends were trimmed by 7 bases and 2 bases, with 15 bases remaining between them. Germline lookup yields CDR1 MNHNY and CDR2 SVGAGI (reference sequence). Here the CDR3 reads CASKHASGAYEQYF. The CDR3 region has the DNA TGTGCCAGCAAACACGCTTCAGGGGCCTACGAGCAGTACTTC.

V is TRBV9 and J is TRBJ1-2; D is unresolved. Trimming removed 1 base from V and 0 bases from J, with 7 bases in between. The CDR3 extends over 14 amino acids. Looked up from germline, CDR1 is SGDLS and CDR2 is YYNGEE. CDR3 residues: CASSVSRSNYGYTF. CDR3 nucleotide sequence: TGTGCCAGCAGCGTATCGAGGTCTAACTATGGCTACACCTTC.

This clone was observed a handful of times. The chain couples TRBV5-4 to TRBJ2-7; 7 bases align to TRBD2. V lost 6 bases, J lost 4 bases, and 10 bases stayed unmatched. The CDR3 sequence is 14 residues long. Per the germline V gene, CDR1 is SGHNT and CDR2 is YYREEE (reference sequence). The CDR3 here is CASTAMGEGYEQYF. The CDR3, as DNA: TGTGCCAGCACCGCCATGGGGGAGGGTTACGAGCAGTACTTC.

This chain links TRBV12-5 with TRBJ1-5; D call uncertain. The V and J ends lost 0 bases and 4 bases respectively, with 13 bases between them. The germline V gene encodes CDR1 LGHNT and CDR2 FRNRAP. This CDR3 contains 16 residues. CDR3 bases: TGTGCTAGTGGTTTGGTACGCGACGGGAGAAATCAGCCCCAGCATTTT. This encodes CASGLVRDGRNQPQHF. The full variable domain, completed using reference TRBV12-5 and TRBJ1-5, is DARVTQTPRHKVTEMGQEVTMRCQPILGHNTVFWYRQTMMQGLELLAYFRNRAPLDDSGMPKDRFSAEMPDATLATLKIQPSEPRDSAVYFCASGLVRDGRNQPQHFGDGTRLSIL.

The rearrangement uses TRBV7-6 and TRBJ2-1, with unresolved D. In germline, CDR1 is SGHVS, CDR2 FNYEAQ. CDR3 length equals 13 residues. Trimming took off 0 bases at V and 9 bases at J, with 9 bases between the two ends. CDR3 loop: CASSLALGGEQFF. The CDR3 DNA is TGTGCCAGCAGCTTAGCGCTCGGTGGTGAGCAGTTCTTC.

This clone has a single count. The J gene is TRBJ2-5, the V gene TRBV5-1, with 7 bases identical to TRBD2. Germline trimming cut 5 bases from V and 3 bases from J; bases unmatched to any gene: 7. The CDR3 is made up of 14 amino acids. The V gene's germline CDR1 is SGHRS and CDR2 YFSETQ. This chain's CDR3 is CASRAGVIEETQYF. DNA of the CDR3: TGCGCCAGCAGGGCGGGGGTTATAGAAGAGACCCAGTACTTC.

This clone was seen just once. The chain couples TRBV9 to TRBJ1-5; D possibly corresponds to TRBD1 (5 bases). The length of the CDR3 is 15 residues. Trimming stripped 3 bases from V and 9 bases from J, with 19 bases between. The germline CDR1 and CDR2 sequences are SGDLS and YYNGEE. CDR3: CASSGTTGLNGPQHF. The CDR3 DNA reads as TGTGCCAGCAGCGGAACTACAGGACTAAATGGGCCCCAGCATTTT.

Only a few counts were recorded for this clone. In the same sample, other DNA sequences code for this CDR3. The chain employs TRBV19 and TRBJ2-5; D gene unclear. Per the germline V gene, CDR1 is LNHDA and CDR2 is SQIVND (reference sequence). Deletions cut 3 bases from V and 1 base from J, with 3 bases between. The CDR3 is made up of 12 amino acids. The CDR3 bases are TGTGCCAGTAGTATCGGCCAAGAGACCCAGTACTTC. Translated: CASSIGQETQYF.

The V and J genes are TRBV19 and TRBJ1-6, with D tentatively TRBD1 (6 bases). The CDR3 contains 13 residues. Per germline, CDR1 LNHDA and CDR2 SQIVND (reference sequence). Trimming cost V 8 bases and J 10 bases, with 15 bases left between them. The CDR3 DNA reads TGTGCCAGTGATACCAGGGGAGTCTCACCCCTCCACTTT. This sequence encodes CASDTRGVSPLHF.